This entry lists 13 T cell receptor beta chains sequenced from one sample in a study of beta chain features in type 1 diabetes. Whole-study findings and limits: Shortening that was moderate but significant affected the TCRB CDR3s of Type 1 diabetes patients in all four CD4+ subsets.

These receptors' targets are unknown. Expressed TCRB transcripts got sequenced, as all isolated RNA was reverse transcribed. Here immunoSEQ multiplex PCR was the method, and the copy in TCRdb shows in-frame clones only, minus some. The repertoire holds more than 250,000 clones, with 24% as singletons. Sequenced sample: naive CD4+ T cells from blood. Receptors originate from a woman aged 25 to 39 with type 1 diabetes.

This clone showed up just a few times. The chain carries TRBV11-2 and TRBJ2-3; 7 bases align to TRBD1. J gave up 6 bases and V 3 bases, and 3 bases lay outside the gene matches. Germline V gives CDR1 SGHAT, CDR2 FQNNGV. The CDR3 has 13 residues. Here the CDR3 reads CASSLGQFDTQYF. The CDR3 coding sequence is TGTGCCAGCAGCTTGGGACAGTTCGATACGCAGTATTTT.

In DNA form, the CDR3 reads TGTGCCACCAGCAGTTTCTTACGGGAGGGCCATGAGACCCAGTACTTC. This encodes CATSSFLREGHETQYF. V is TRBV15 and J is TRBJ2-5, with TRBD2 identical over 8 bases. Germline V gives CDR1 LNHNV, CDR2 YYDKDF (reference sequence). The V and J ends lost 3 bases and 5 bases, in that order; junction bases with no gene match: 11. This CDR3 spans 16 amino acids.

V and J are TRBV7-2 and TRBJ1-1; possible D gene TRBD1, 5 bases. This CDR3 contains 13 residues. The V end was cut by 5 bases, the J end by 0 bases, with 7 bases between. CDR1 is SGHTA and CDR2 is FQGNSA in the germline V gene. The CDR3 region is CASSPRVNTEAFF. Written as DNA, the CDR3 is TGTGCCAGCAGCCCCAGGGTGAACACTGAAGCTTTCTTT.

V gene TRBV15 combines with J gene TRBJ2-1; perhaps TRBD2 as D (5 bases). CDR1 LNHNV and CDR2 YYDKDF come from the germline V gene (reference sequence). Deletions cut 0 bases from V and 6 bases from J, with 15 bases between. The CDR3 extends over 16 amino acids. CDR3 sequence reads: CATSREPLLDLNEQFF. CDR3 nucleotide sequence: TGTGCCACCAGCAGAGAGCCTTTACTAGATCTCAATGAGCAGTTCTTC.

The chain carries TRBV11-1 and TRBJ2-7; TRBD2 aligns across 11 bases. The CDR3 loop spans 16 amino acids. Germline V CDR1 and CDR2: SGHAT, FQDESV (reference sequence). The ends lost 5 bases at V and 0 bases at J; junction bases unmatched: 6. In DNA, the CDR3 is TGTGCCAGCAGCCCCCCGCTAGCGGGAGGCTCCTACGAGCAGTACTTC. It specifies CASSPPLAGGSYEQYF.

The chain recombines TRBV27 with TRBJ2-3, with 7 nucleotides matching TRBD2. Trimming removed 6 bases from V and 7 bases from J; junction bases left unmatched: 13. Germline CDR1 MNHEY, CDR2 SMNVEV (reference sequence). The CDR3 length is 15 residues. CDR3 coding DNA: TGTGCCAGCAGCACACGTCAGACTAGCTCGAATACGCAGTATTTT. Protein product: CASSTRQTSSNTQYF.

The V gene is TRBV30, the J gene TRBJ2-1; D unclear. The germline V gene encodes CDR1 GTSNPN and CDR2 SVGIG (reference sequence). Trimming took 0 bases from V and 1 from J, leaving 4 bases between them. The CDR3 totals 13 residues. The CDR3 spells CAWSVASYNEQFF. Written as DNA, the CDR3 is TGTGCCTGGAGTGTAGCGTCCTACAATGAGCAGTTCTTC.

This clone was seen only a few times. J is TRBJ2-3 and V is TRBV5-1, with 9 bases fitting TRBD1. The CDR3 runs 17 residues. Trimming cost V 2 bases and J 3 bases; bases outside gene matches: 10. The V gene's germline CDR1 is SGHRS and CDR2 YFSETQ. CDR3 in DNA: TGCGCCAGCAGCTTTACTTTAGGAGACAGGGGGACAGATACGCAGTATTTT. Its translation is CASSFTLGDRGTDTQYF.

The chain combines TRBV30 with TRBJ1-1; D gene uncertain. V was cut by 3 bases and J by 2 bases, with 7 bases left in between. The CDR3 runs 12 residues. CDR1 and CDR2 (germline): GTSNPN, SVGIG (reference sequence). CDR3 DNA: TGTGCCTGGAGAATCTCCAACACTGAAGCTTTCTTT. Translating it yields CAWRISNTEAFF.

Only a few counts were recorded for this clone. J is TRBJ2-1 and V is TRBV18; D may be TRBD2 (5 bases). V dropped 2 bases and J dropped 3 bases, with 17 bases sitting between them. CDR3 length: 17 residues. CDR1 KGHSH and CDR2 LQKENI come from the germline V gene. CDR3 residues: CASSPFGGGANYNEQFF. CDR3 coding DNA: TGTGCCAGCTCACCATTTGGAGGCGGAGCGAACTACAATGAGCAGTTCTTC.

The V and J genes are TRBV5-1 and TRBJ2-1, with TRBD2 matching over 11 bases. Germline V CDR1 and CDR2: SGHRS, YFSETQ. There are 17 residues in the CDR3. V shed 4 bases and J 6 bases; nucleotides not matched to a gene: 12. The CDR3 nucleotides read TGCGCCAGCAGCCCAAGGGGGCTAGCGGGAGGCTCCAATGAGCAGTTCTTC. Its translation is CASSPRGLAGGSNEQFF.

This clone was detected a few times. The chain uses TRBV4-2 and TRBJ1-5; no clear D gene. CDR1 and CDR2 (germline): LGHNA, YNFKEQ. The V gene lost 0 bases and the J gene lost 0 bases, with 12 bases spanning the gap. This CDR3 region has 17 residues. DNA for the CDR3: TGTGCCAGCAGCCAAGATCGAGGAAGCTCTAGCAATCAGCCCCAGCATTTT. This encodes CASSQDRGSSSNQPQHF.

This clone came up a few times. V is TRBV30 and J is TRBJ2-4; 10 bases map to TRBD1. The CDR3 spans 13 residues. Germline V gene data show CDR1 as GTSNPN and CDR2 as SVGIG (reference sequence). V shed 7 bases and J 7 bases; nucleotides not matched to a gene: 7. In DNA, the CDR3 is TGTGCCTACGAGACAGGGGGCGAGAACATTCAGTACTTC. This codes for CAYETGGENIQYF.